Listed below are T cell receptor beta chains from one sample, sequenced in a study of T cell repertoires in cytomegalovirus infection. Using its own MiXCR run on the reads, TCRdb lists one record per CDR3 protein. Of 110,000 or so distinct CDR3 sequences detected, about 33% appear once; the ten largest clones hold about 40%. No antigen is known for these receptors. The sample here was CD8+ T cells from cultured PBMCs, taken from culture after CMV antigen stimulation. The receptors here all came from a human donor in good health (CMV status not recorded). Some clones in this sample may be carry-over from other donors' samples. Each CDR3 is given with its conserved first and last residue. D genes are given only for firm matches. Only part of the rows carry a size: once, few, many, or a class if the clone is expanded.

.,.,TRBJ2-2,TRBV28,CASHSLWQGITGELFF,TGTGCCAGCCATAGCCTATGGCAGGGAATTACCGGGGAGCTGTTTTTT
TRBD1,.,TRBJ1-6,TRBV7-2,CASSPGQDSPLHF,TGTGCCAGCAGCCCGGGACAGGATTCACCCCTCCACTTT
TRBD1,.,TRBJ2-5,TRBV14,CASSRAAGGYQETQYF,TGTGCCAGCAGCCGCGCGGCAGGGGGCTACCAAGAGACCCAGTACTTC
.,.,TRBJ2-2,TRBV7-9,CASSRTGELFF,TGTGCCAGCAGCAGAACCGGGGAGCTGTTTTTT
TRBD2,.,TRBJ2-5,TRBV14,CASSPGLPEETQYF,TGTGCCAGCAGCCCGGGACTACCTGAAGAGACCCAGTACTTC
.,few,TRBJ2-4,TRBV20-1,CSARLGVAKNIQYF,TGCAGTGCTAGATTGGGGGTAGCCAAAAACATTCAGTACTTC
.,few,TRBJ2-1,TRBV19,CASSLRGYNEQFF,TGTGCCAGTAGTCTCCGGGGCTACAATGAGCAGTTCTTC
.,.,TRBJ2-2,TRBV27,CASSLMRNTGELFF,TGTGCCAGCAGTTTAATGAGGAACACCGGGGAGCTGTTTTTT
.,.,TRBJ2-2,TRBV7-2,CASSLAVTGELFF,TGTGCCAGCAGCTTAGCCGTCACCGGGGAGCTGTTTTTT
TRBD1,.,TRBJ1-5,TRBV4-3,CASSQDRGPSNQPQHF,TGCGCCAGCAGCCAAGACAGGGGGCCTAGCAATCAGCCCCAGCATTTT
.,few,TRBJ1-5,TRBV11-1,CASSLGPKRGLPEISNQPQHF,TGTGCCAGCAGCTTAGGCCCCAAGAGGGGGTTGCCTGAAATTAGCAATCAGCCCCAGCATTTT
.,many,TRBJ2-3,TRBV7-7,CASSRTSISTDTQYF,TGTGCTAGCAGCCGGACGTCAATTAGCACAGATACGCAGTATTTT
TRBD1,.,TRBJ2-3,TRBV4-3,CASSQDGRGLGDTQYF,TGCGCCAGCAGCCAAGACGGCAGGGGGCTAGGAGATACGCAGTATTTT
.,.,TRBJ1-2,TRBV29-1,CSVQHSNYGYTF,TGCAGCGTTCAACATTCTAACTATGGCTACACCTTC
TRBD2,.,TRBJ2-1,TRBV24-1,CATSGSGAHEQFF,TGTGCCACCAGTGGTAGCGGGGCTCATGAGCAGTTCTTC
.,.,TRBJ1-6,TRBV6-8,CASSYGQNSPLHF,TGTGCCAGCAGTTACGGTCAGAATTCACCCCTCCACTTT
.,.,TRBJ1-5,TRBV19,CASSPWDSNQPQHF,TGTGCCAGTAGTCCTTGGGACAGCAATCAGCCCCAGCATTTT
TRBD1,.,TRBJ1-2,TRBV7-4,CASSLSSPGDRVYTF,TGTGCCAGCAGCTTATCATCTCCCGGGGACAGGGTGTACACCTTC
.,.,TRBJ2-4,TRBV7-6,CASSLAPAGQAKNIQYF,TGTGCCAGCAGCTTAGCGCCGGCAGGCCAAGCCAAAAACATTCAGTACTTC
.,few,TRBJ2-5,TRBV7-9,CASSLGPREQETQYF,TGTGCCAGCAGCTTAGGCCCGCGGGAACAAGAGACCCAGTACTTC
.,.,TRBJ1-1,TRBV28,CASSLRAVNTEAFF,TGTGCCAGCAGTTTGCGCGCAGTGAACACTGAAGCTTTCTTT
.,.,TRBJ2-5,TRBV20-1,CSARDLQGRQETQYF,TGCAGTGCTAGAGATCTCCAGGGGAGGCAAGAGACCCAGTACTTC
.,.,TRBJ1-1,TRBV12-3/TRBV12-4,CASSLWDRDENTEAFF,TGTGCCAGCAGTTTATGGGACCGGGACGAGAACACTGAAGCTTTCTTT
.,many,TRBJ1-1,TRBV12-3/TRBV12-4,CASRDAYGTRAFF,TGTGCCAGCAGAGACGCGTACGGGACAAGAGCTTTCTTT
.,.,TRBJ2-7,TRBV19,CASSMGRGYEQYF,TGTGCCAGTAGTATGGGCAGGGGCTACGAGCAGTACTTC
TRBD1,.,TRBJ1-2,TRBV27,CASSLVGTAYGYTF,TGTGCCAGCAGTTTAGTCGGGACAGCCTATGGCTACACCTTC
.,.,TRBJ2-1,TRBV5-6,CASSWDFNEQFF,TGTGCCAGCAGTTGGGACTTCAATGAGCAGTTCTTC
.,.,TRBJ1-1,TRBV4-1,CASSQDGVNTEAFF,TGCGCCAGCAGCCAAGATGGGGTGAACACTGAAGCTTTCTTT
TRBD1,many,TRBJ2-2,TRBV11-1,CASSLTTGGSGELFF,TGTGCCAGCAGCTTAACGACAGGGGGCTCCGGGGAGCTGTTTTTT
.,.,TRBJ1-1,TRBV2,CASSGGGPMNTEAFF,TGTGCCAGCAGTGGCGGGGGGCCAATGAACACTGAAGCTTTCTTT
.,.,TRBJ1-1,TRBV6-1,CASSPVPTGMNTEAFF,TGTGCCAGCAGTCCAGTTCCGACGGGGATGAACACTGAAGCTTTCTTT
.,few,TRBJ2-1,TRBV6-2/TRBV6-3,CASSYSTGPADSSYNEQFF,TGTGCCAGCAGTTACTCGACCGGGCCTGCTGACAGCTCCTACAATGAGCAGTTCTTC
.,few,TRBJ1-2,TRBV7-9,CASSLGEAFYGYTF,TGTGCCAGCAGCTTAGGTGAAGCTTTCTATGGCTACACCTTC
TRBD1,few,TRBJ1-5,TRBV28,CASSLTGGRQPQHF,TGTGCCAGCAGTTTAACAGGGGGCAGGCAGCCCCAGCATTTT
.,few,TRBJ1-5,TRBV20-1,CSARDVIGQGRISNQPQHF,TGCAGTGCTAGAGATGTCATCGGGCAGGGGAGAATAAGCAATCAGCCCCAGCATTTT
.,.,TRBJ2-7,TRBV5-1,CASSLDAYEQYF,TGCGCCAGCAGCTTGGACGCGTACGAGCAGTACTTC
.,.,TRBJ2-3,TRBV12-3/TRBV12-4,CASSFFYTQYF,TGTGCCAGCAGTTTTTTTTATACGCAGTATTTT
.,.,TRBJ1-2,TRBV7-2,CASSQEDLIWGQANYGYTF,TGTGCCAGCAGCCAGGAGGATCTTATATGGGGACAAGCTAACTATGGCTACACCTTC
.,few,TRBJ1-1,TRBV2,CASSEAHVDGVVYTEDQAFF,TGTGCCAGCAGTGAAGCGCATGTCGATGGGGTTGTATACACGGAAGACCAAGCTTTCTTT
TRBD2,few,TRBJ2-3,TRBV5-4,CASIPGGEGDTQYF,TGTGCCAGCATCCCGGGGGGGGAGGGAGATACGCAGTATTTT
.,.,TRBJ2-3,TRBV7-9,CASSELGGMTDTQYF,TGTGCCAGCAGCGAACTAGGGGGGATGACGGATACGCAGTATTTT
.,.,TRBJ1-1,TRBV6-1,CANMEGVNTEAFF,TGTGCCAACATGGAGGGTGTGAACACTGAAGCTTTCTTT